Listed below are T cell receptor beta chains from one sample, sequenced in a study of blood T cell repertoires in COVID-19. Sequenced by immunoSEQ multiplex PCR; TCRdb stores in-frame clones only, minus some. The sample shows 300,000 to 400,000 clones, about 90% of them seen only once. Sequenced input: peripheral blood. The receptors derive from a woman between 45 and 60 years old who had recovered from COVID-19. The CDR3 runs from the conserved cysteine through the conserved F or W. D genes are given only for firm matches.

TRBD1	TRBV29-1	TRBJ1-2	CSVDPGTGLSYTF
TRBD2	TRBV9	TRBJ2-1	CASSVAGLAAYNEQFF
-	TRBV30	TRBJ2-7	CAWSSHNEQYF
-	TRBV30	TRBJ2-3	CAWSALPPGNTQYF
-	TRBV6-1	TRBJ1-5	CASSEEGISNQPQHF
-	TRBV7-2	TRBJ1-5	CASSLGRQPNQPQHF
-	TRBV7-2	TRBJ1-5	CASSLGGGRGNQPQHF
TRBD2	TRBV7-2	TRBJ2-1	CASSSRTSGTYNEQFF
-	TRBV28	TRBJ1-5	CASSAGNQPQHF
TRBD1	TRBV19	TRBJ1-5	CASSIGQGYQPQHF